The 26 T cell receptor beta chains presented below share a single source sample, sequenced in a study of cytomegalovirus exposure and HLA in healthy donors. Researchers ran the PCR with 60 Vbeta and 13 Jbeta primers. Produced via immunoSEQ multiplex PCR; TCRdb's table is partial and in-frame only. The profile shows some 150,000 clones, roughly 82% of them singletons. Sequenced: PBMCs. The receptors originated from a woman in her forties or fifties in good health and CMV-seropositive.

This clone was found once. CDR3 amino acids: CASSYGLSGNEQFF. The DNA of the CDR3 is TGCGCCAGCAGCTACGGACTCTCTGGTAATGAGCAGTTCTTC. The V and J genes are TRBV5-1 and TRBJ2-1; D perhaps matches TRBD2 (5 bases). The CDR3 contains 14 residues. Per the germline V gene, CDR1 is SGHRS and CDR2 is YFSETQ. Trimming cost V 3 bases and J 7 bases, with 14 bases left between them.

The genes are TRBV27 and TRBJ2-6, with 9 bases fitting TRBD2. The V segment lost 2 bases and the J segment 0 bases; nucleotides outside the gene matches: 8. In germline, CDR1 is MNHEY, CDR2 SMNVEV (reference sequence). This CDR3 comprises 19 residues. The CDR3 coding sequence is TGTGCCAGCAGTTTAATTGCTAGCGGGGCCCACTCTGGGGCCAACGTCCTGACTTTC. This sequence encodes CASSLIASGAHSGANVLTF.

This rearrangement joins TRBV5-5 to TRBJ2-3; 10 bases agree with TRBD2. V was clipped by 4 bases and J by 2 bases; unmatched bases: 7. Germline V CDR1 and CDR2: SGHKS, YYEKEE (reference sequence). The length of the CDR3 is 16 residues. CDR3 protein: CASSVIAGGPTDTQYF. CDR3 in DNA: TGTGCCAGCAGCGTAATAGCGGGGGGCCCCACAGATACGCAGTATTTT.

The chain employs TRBV4-1 and TRBJ2-3; a possible D gene is TRBD1 (7 bases). CDR3 length equals 17 residues. The germline V gene has CDR1 MGHRA and CDR2 YSYEKL. Trimming took off 5 bases at V and 3 bases at J, with 21 bases between the two ends. CDR3 sequence: CASSSGLMAGGTDTQYF. The CDR3 nucleotides are TGCGCCAGCAGCTCAGGTCTGATGGCAGGGGGGACAGATACGCAGTATTTT.

This clone occurred once. Different DNA sequences within this sample yield the same CDR3. The chain is built from TRBV6-5 and TRBJ2-3; no clear D gene. V gave up 3 bases and J gave up 0 bases, with 7 bases separating them. Germline CDR1 reads MNHEY; CDR2 reads SVGAGI. The CDR3 runs 14 residues. DNA of the CDR3: TGTGCCAGCAGTTATCGGTTTAGCACAGATACGCAGTATTTT. Protein: CASSYRFSTDTQYF.

The chain recombines TRBV19 with TRBJ2-7; D perhaps matches TRBD2 (6 bases). V gave up 7 bases and J gave up 7 bases, with 17 bases separating them. The CDR3 totals 13 residues. Germline lookup yields CDR1 LNHDA and CDR2 SQIVND (reference sequence). The CDR3 nucleotides are TGTGCCAGTATGGGACGGAGGGGTGGGGAGCAGTACTTC. Its protein is CASMGRRGGEQYF. The full variable domain, completed using reference TRBV19 and TRBJ2-7, is DGGITQSPKYLFRKEGQNVTLSCEQNLNHDAMYWYRQDPGQGLRLIYYSQIVNDFQKGDIAEGYSVSREKKESFPLTVTSAQKNPTAFYLCASMGRRGGEQYFGPGTRLTVT.

Written as DNA, the CDR3 is TGTGCCAGCAGCTTATGGGGCCCGGGTCCCTACGAGCAGTACTTC. Its translation: CASSLWGPGPYEQYF. V gene TRBV7-2 combines with J gene TRBJ2-7; tentative D call: TRBD1 (5 bases). The CDR3 covers 15 residues. The V gene lost 2 bases and the J gene lost 2 bases, with 13 bases spanning the gap. Per the germline V gene, CDR1 is SGHTA and CDR2 is FQGNSA.

V is TRBV29-1 and J is TRBJ2-1; 8 bases match TRBD1. The V gene's germline CDR1 is SQVTM and CDR2 ANQGSEA. This CDR3 is 11 amino acids long. V was clipped by 6 bases and J by 9 bases; unmatched bases: 4. CDR3 sequence reads: CSVAQGGEQFF. In DNA, the CDR3 is TGCAGCGTCGCACAGGGGGGTGAGCAGTTCTTC.

The rearrangement joins TRBV19 to TRBJ1-4; tentatively, D is TRBD1 (6 bases). V gave up 7 bases and J gave up 7 bases, with 16 bases separating them. The CDR3 is made up of 14 amino acids. Germline V gene data show CDR1 as LNHDA and CDR2 as SQIVND (reference sequence). This CDR3 reads CASTQGSSGEKLFF. In DNA, the CDR3 is TGTGCCAGTACCCAGGGGTCCTCGGGTGAAAAACTGTTTTTT.

This clone was seen a handful of times. V and J are TRBV28 and TRBJ1-5; TRBD1 agrees at 7 bases. The CDR3 is 15 amino acids. CDR1 and CDR2 (germline): MDHEN, SYDVKM. The trim removed 5 bases at V and 4 bases at J, leaving 8 bases unmatched. CDR3 loop: CASSISRDRNQPQHF. DNA for the CDR3: TGTGCCAGCAGTATATCCCGGGACAGAAATCAGCCCCAGCATTTT.

The gene calls are TRBV2 and TRBJ1-5; no clear D. Trimming removed 3 bases from V and 12 bases from J, with 21 bases in between. CDR1 SNHLY and CDR2 FYNNEI come from the germline V gene. CDR3 length equals 15 residues. CDR3 bases: TGTGCCAGCAGTGAGTATCCCGGTGGACCTGCGGGCCAGCATTTT. Its protein is CASSEYPGGPAGQHF.

This chain uses TRBV5-6 with TRBJ1-2; a weak D match, TRBD1 (5 bases). The V and J ends lost 2 bases and 4 bases respectively, with 9 bases between them. The CDR3 runs 13 residues. Per the germline V gene, CDR1 is SGHDT and CDR2 is YYEEEE. CDR3 nucleotide sequence: TGTGCCAGCAGCTTTGGGGCAGGCTATGGCTACACCTTC. Translation gives CASSFGAGYGYTF.

The chain has TRBV6-6 and TRBJ1-2; 8 nucleotides agree with TRBD1. V lost 4 bases, J lost 7 bases, and 5 bases stayed unmatched. Germline V gene sequence: CDR1 MNHNY, CDR2 SVGAGI (reference sequence). There are 13 residues in the CDR3. The CDR3 reads CASSSGGSGGYTF. The CDR3, as DNA: TGTGCCAGCAGTTCAGGGGGCTCGGGTGGCTACACCTTC.

Only one count was recorded for this clone. The chain combines TRBV2 with TRBJ2-3, with TRBD2 matching 9 bases. The CDR3 loop spans 15 amino acids. Per the germline V gene, CDR1 is SNHLY and CDR2 is FYNNEI. The V segment lost 3 bases and the J segment 5 bases; nucleotides outside the gene matches: 6. The CDR3 protein is CASSDKRGVLDTQYF. CDR3 bases: TGTGCCAGCAGTGACAAGCGGGGGGTTTTAGATACGCAGTATTTT.

The V call is TRBV18, the J call TRBJ2-2, with 7 bases identical to TRBD1. The length of the CDR3 is 16 residues. Losses at the gene ends were 2 bases for V and 7 bases for J; bases not matched to a gene: 10. Germline assignment: CDR1 KGHSH and CDR2 LQKENI. Here the CDR3 reads CASSPTGQMIGGELFF. In DNA, the CDR3 is TGTGCCAGCTCACCAACGGGACAGATGATTGGCGGGGAGCTGTTTTTT.

The chain has TRBV2 and TRBJ1-5; TRBD1 agrees at 7 bases. There are 15 residues in the CDR3. CDR1 is SNHLY, CDR2 FYNNEI, per germline. Unmatched junction bases numbered 5, after V lost 5 bases and J lost 1 base. CDR3: CASSPNRGSNQPQHF. The CDR3 DNA reads TGTGCCAGCAGTCCAAACAGGGGAAGCAATCAGCCCCAGCATTTT.

This chain uses TRBV7-2 with TRBJ2-7; tentatively, D is TRBD2 (6 bases). The germline gives CDR1 SGHTA, CDR2 FQGNSA. V was clipped by 5 bases and J by 6 bases, with 17 bases between them. This CDR3 spans 14 amino acids. CDR3 region: CASSELRLGAEQYF. The CDR3 DNA reads as TGTGCCAGCAGCGAACTCAGACTAGGAGCCGAGCAGTACTTC.

The V call is TRBV7-2, the J call TRBJ2-2; 9 bases line up with TRBD2. CDR3 length: 16 residues. The V and J ends lost 0 bases and 1 base, in that order; junction bases with no gene match: 0. Looked up from germline, CDR1 is SGHTA and CDR2 is FQGNSA. The CDR3 DNA follows: TGTGCCAGCAGCTTAGCACTAGCGGGGAACACCGGGGAGCTGTTTTTT. It yields the protein CASSLALAGNTGELFF.

The gene calls are TRBV4-2 and TRBJ1-1; 9 nucleotides line up with TRBD1. Germline V CDR1 and CDR2: LGHNA, YNFKEQ. Germline trimming cut 1 base from V and 1 base from J; bases unmatched to any gene: 10. The CDR3 loop spans 18 amino acids. In DNA form, the CDR3 reads TGTGCCAGCAGCCAAGGGGTCACAGGGGGCGCACGGAACACTGAAGCTTTCTTT. Translated: CASSQGVTGGARNTEAFF.

The gene calls are TRBV9 and TRBJ1-1, with D maybe TRBD1 (6 bases). Germline V gene lookup returns CDR1 SGDLS and CDR2 YYNGEE. Trimming cost V 1 base and J 7 bases, with 17 bases left between them. The CDR3 has 15 amino acids. CDR3: CASSVTGTTQGEAFF. The CDR3 DNA follows: TGTGCCAGCAGCGTAACCGGGACAACGCAAGGTGAAGCTTTCTTT.

With respect to this clone: Germline is not matched at one junction end, which may reflect a read error. V gene TRBV7-9 combines with J gene TRBJ2-1, with TRBD2 matching 7 bases. CDR3 length: 15 amino acids. Germline CDR1 is SEHNR and CDR2 is FQNEAQ (reference sequence). The DNA of the CDR3 is TGTTCCAGCAGCTTCCGCGGGGGATCATACAATGAGCAGTTCTTC. Translating gives CSSSFRGGSYNEQFF.

The rearrangement links TRBV6-1 to TRBJ1-5; tentative D call: TRBD1 (6 bases). This CDR3 has 15 residues. Germline lookup yields CDR1 MNHNS and CDR2 SASEGT. Trimming left V 6 bases short and J 0 bases short, with 12 bases between. CDR3 sequence: CASRKNRDSNQPQHF. The DNA of the CDR3 is TGTGCCAGCAGGAAAAACAGGGATAGCAATCAGCCCCAGCATTTT.

This clone has just one count. CDR3 sequence: CASSSHRGSGNTIYF. The CDR3, as DNA: TGTGCCAGCAGCTCACACAGGGGTTCTGGAAACACCATATATTTT. The rearrangement joins TRBV7-8 to TRBJ1-3, with 7 nucleotides matching TRBD1. This CDR3 is built from 15 residues. The germline V gene has CDR1 SGHVS and CDR2 FQNEAQ. V dropped 4 bases and J dropped 1; count of bases not matched to a gene: 4.

As regards this clone: At one boundary the junction diverges from the germline segment, which might be a read error. The chain couples TRBV7-9 to TRBJ2-6; the D gene is possibly TRBD1 (6 bases). CDR1 and CDR2 (germline): SEHNR, FQNEAQ (reference sequence). The CDR3 is made up of 17 amino acids. CDR3 residues: CASSHEQGSSVANVLTF. CDR3 DNA sequence: TGTGCCAGCAGCCACGAACAGGGAAGCTCTGTGGCCAACGTCCTGACTTTC.

The chain couples TRBV10-3 to TRBJ2-1, with 9 bases aligning to TRBD1. Germline trimming cut 0 bases from V and 8 bases from J; bases unmatched to any gene: 2. This CDR3 region has 14 residues. CDR1 and CDR2 from the germline V gene are ENHRY and SYGVKD. CDR3 loop: CAISESRTGDEQFF. CDR3 bases: TGTGCCATCAGTGAGTCGAGGACAGGGGATGAGCAGTTCTTC.

The genes are TRBV10-1 and TRBJ2-3; TRBD2 aligns across 12 bases. The germline gives CDR1 WNHNN, CDR2 SYGVQD (reference sequence). The CDR3 has 16 residues. Trimming cost V 7 bases and J 5 bases; bases outside gene matches: 10. CDR3 in amino acids: CASNTSQGLAGDTQYF. The CDR3 nucleotides are TGCGCCAGCAACACGAGTCAGGGACTAGCGGGAGATACGCAGTATTTT.